This TCR beta chain was obtained from a study of siplizumab effects on memory and regulatory T cells. The CDR3 spans 14 residues. Germline lookup yields CDR1 MDHEN and CDR2 SYDVKM. Regarding the study as a whole: Mapping to unstimulated subsets was achieved for only a minor fraction of alloreactive clones. It was not possible to assign a naive or memory phenotype to roughly 75-96% of proliferating CD4+ or CD8+ clones. Alloreactive sequences traceable to unstimulated CD4+ memory cells were significantly reduced by siplizumab.

Notes on this clone: Its antigen is unidentified. One end of the junction does not line up with germline, which may come from a read error.

Sequencing used immunoSEQ multiplex PCR; TCRdb keeps in-frame clones, though not all of them. The data hold just over 60,000 clones, with 65% to 80% observed a single time. The source of this sequence is a human donor in good health. Sequenced sample: memory CD4+ T cells sorted from blood. The V call is TRBV28, the J call TRBJ1-2, with D possibly being TRBD1 (5 bases). This chain's CDR3 is CASSSGNPSYRYTF. DNA of the CDR3: TGTGCCAGCAGTTCAGGGAATCCCTCCTATCGCTACACCTTC.